This is a list of T cell receptor beta chains from one sample in a study of human thymus T cells. The repertoire was sequenced with immunoSEQ multiplex PCR; TCRdb's copy has only in-frame clones and lacks some. The data show more than 70,000 clones, approximately 96% seen once. Sequencing was carried out using thymus tissue. The receptor set was obtained from a boy in the first two years of life with a congenital heart defect but otherwise immunologically healthy. CDR3s include the opening cysteine and the closing phenylalanine or tryptophan. Each record gives: J gene, clone size, V gene, D gene, CDR3 protein, CDR3 DNA. D genes are given only for firm matches. Expanded clones get a size class; other rows say once, few or many, or leave the size out.

J: TRBJ2-3
size: .
V: TRBV7-2
D: TRBD2
CDR3: CASSLALTSGGPKDTQYF
DNA: TGTGCCAGCAGCTTAGCGTTAACTAGCGGGGGTCCCAAAGATACGCAGTATTTT

J: TRBJ2-3
size: .
V: TRBV27
D: .
CDR3: CASTKTSTDTQYF
DNA: TGTGCCAGCACAAAGACCAGCACAGATACGCAGTATTTT

J: TRBJ1-2
size: .
V: TRBV19
D: .
CDR3: CASIPAHPEPPAGTSYYGYTF
DNA: TGTGCCAGTATCCCCGCACACCCAGAACCTCCCGCCGGGACAAGTTACTATGGCTACACCTTC

J: TRBJ1-2
size: .
V: TRBV9
D: .
CDR3: CASSVSKEVNYGYTF
DNA: TGTGCCAGCAGCGTAAGTAAGGAGGTGAACTATGGCTACACCTTC

J: TRBJ2-5
size: .
V: TRBV27
D: .
CDR3: CASSLRGETQYF
DNA: TGTGCCAGCAGTTTAAGAGGAGAGACCCAGTACTTC

J: TRBJ2-3
size: .
V: TRBV14
D: TRBD2
CDR3: CASSQDDTLRLAGNTCTDTQYF
DNA: TGTGCCAGCAGCCAAGATGATACCCTGCGACTAGCGGGTAACACCTGCACAGATACGCAGTATTTT

J: TRBJ2-3
size: .
V: TRBV27
D: .
CDR3: CASSFWGSTDTQYF
DNA: TGTGCCAGCAGTTTTTGGGGGAGCACAGATACGCAGTATTTT

J: TRBJ2-1
size: once
V: TRBV7-7
D: .
CDR3: CASSLGVQAGYDNEQFF
DNA: TGTGCTAGCAGCTTAGGGGTTCAGGCAGGGTACGACAATGAGCAGTTCTTC

J: TRBJ2-3
size: .
V: TRBV5-6
D: .
CDR3: CASSTGVGLRTDTQYF
DNA: TGTGCCAGCAGCACTGGTGTAGGGCTGCGCACAGATACGCAGTATTTT

J: TRBJ1-1
size: .
V: TRBV27
D: .
CDR3: CASSSETALNTEAFF
DNA: TGTGCCAGCAGTTCTGAGACAGCCTTGAACACTGAAGCTTTCTTT

J: TRBJ2-5
size: .
V: TRBV6-1
D: TRBD1
CDR3: CASSEIVRDRAQETQYF
DNA: TGTGCCAGCAGTGAAATAGTTCGGGACAGGGCTCAAGAGACCCAGTACTTC

J: TRBJ2-1
size: once
V: TRBV29-1
D: .
CDR3: CSVDGGNNEQFF
DNA: TGCAGCGTTGATGGTGGAAACAATGAGCAGTTCTTC

J: TRBJ2-1
size: once
V: TRBV7-9
D: TRBD1
CDR3: CASSPKNEGARNEQFF
DNA: TGTGCCAGCAGCCCAAAAAATGAGGGGGCGCGGAATGAGCAGTTCTTC

J: TRBJ2-3
size: .
V: TRBV27
D: .
CDR3: CASSLTGSSTDTQYF
DNA: TGTGCCAGCAGTTTGACGGGGTCTAGCACAGATACGCAGTATTTT

J: TRBJ2-5
size: .
V: TRBV29-1
D: .
CDR3: CSVANRDGETQYF
DNA: TGCAGCGTTGCGAACAGGGATGGGGAGACCCAGTACTTC

J: TRBJ2-7
size: .
V: TRBV18
D: TRBD1
CDR3: CASSPKGADRVTYEQYF
DNA: TGTGCCAGCTCACCAAAAGGCGCCGACAGGGTTACCTACGAGCAGTACTTC

J: TRBJ2-7
size: .
V: TRBV15
D: .
CDR3: CATSSRDTTYEQYF
DNA: TGTGCCACCTCGTCCCGGGACACCACCTACGAGCAGTACTTC

J: TRBJ2-5
size: .
V: TRBV10-3
D: TRBD1
CDR3: CAISESGTADQETQYF
DNA: TGTGCCATCAGTGAGTCGGGGACAGCCGATCAAGAGACCCAGTACTTC

J: TRBJ2-5
size: .
V: TRBV7-3
D: .
CDR3: CASSSRGTGEETQYF
DNA: TGTGCCAGCAGCTCGAGGGGGACGGGGGAAGAGACCCAGTACTTC

J: TRBJ1-1
size: .
V: TRBV14
D: .
CDR3: CASSQGTGRGTEAFF
DNA: TGTGCCAGCAGCCAAGGAACAGGGAGGGGGACTGAAGCTTTCTTT

J: TRBJ2-7
size: few
V: TRBV6-4
D: .
CDR3: CASSDSPWGTSKVPEAEPYEQYF
DNA: TGTGCCAGCAGTGACTCACCTTGGGGGACCTCCAAGGTTCCAGAGGCTGAGCCCTACGAGCAGTACTTC

J: TRBJ1-2
size: .
V: TRBV9
D: .
CDR3: CASSTEDSSLHYGYTF
DNA: TGTGCCAGCAGCACCGAGGACAGCTCGCTGCACTATGGCTACACCTTC

J: TRBJ2-1
size: .
V: TRBV19
D: TRBD1
CDR3: CASIPKPGQGYNEQFF
DNA: TGTGCCAGTATCCCAAAACCGGGACAGGGATACAATGAGCAGTTCTTC

J: TRBJ1-5
size: .
V: TRBV30
D: .
CDR3: CAWSGRDQPQHF
DNA: TGTGCCTGGAGCGGGAGGGATCAGCCCCAGCATTTT

J: TRBJ2-1
size: .
V: TRBV9
D: TRBD2
CDR3: CASSVFWLIAGIASNEQFF
DNA: TGTGCCAGCAGCGTTTTTTGGTTAATAGCGGGGATTGCTAGCAATGAGCAGTTCTTC

J: TRBJ2-2
size: .
V: TRBV5-1
D: .
CDR3: CASRPRPNGRETGELFF
DNA: TGCGCCAGCAGGCCCCGTCCAAACGGCAGGGAGACCGGGGAGCTGTTTTTT

J: TRBJ1-1
size: .
V: TRBV28
D: .
CDR3: CASSFCGGNTEAFF
DNA: TGTGCCAGCAGTTTTTGTGGGGGGAACACTGAAGCTTTCTTT

J: TRBJ2-5
size: .
V: TRBV5-1
D: .
CDR3: CASSHSRDPPTQETQYF
DNA: TGCGCCAGCAGCCATAGCCGGGACCCACCAACCCAAGAGACCCAGTACTTC

J: TRBJ1-5
size: .
V: TRBV28
D: .
CDR3: CASSLYSLSTREGINQPQHF
DNA: TGTGCCAGCAGTTTATACTCCCTGTCCACCCGGGAGGGGATCAATCAGCCCCAGCATTTT

J: TRBJ1-4
size: .
V: TRBV25-1
D: .
CDR3: CASSEWGRLGTNEKLFF
DNA: TGTGCCAGCAGTGAATGGGGAAGGCTAGGGACTAATGAAAAACTGTTTTTT

J: TRBJ2-2
size: .
V: TRBV28
D: .
CDR3: CASMGRNTGELFF
DNA: TGTGCCAGCATGGGGAGGAACACCGGGGAGCTGTTTTTT

J: TRBJ2-7
size: .
V: TRBV4-3
D: .
CDR3: CASSQGLGDYEQYF
DNA: TGCGCCAGCAGCCAGGGGCTAGGAGACTACGAGCAGTACTTC

J: TRBJ1-6
size: .
V: TRBV30
D: TRBD1
CDR3: CAWSVLQGESPLHF
DNA: TGTGCCTGGAGTGTTCTCCAGGGGGAGTCACCCCTCCACTTT